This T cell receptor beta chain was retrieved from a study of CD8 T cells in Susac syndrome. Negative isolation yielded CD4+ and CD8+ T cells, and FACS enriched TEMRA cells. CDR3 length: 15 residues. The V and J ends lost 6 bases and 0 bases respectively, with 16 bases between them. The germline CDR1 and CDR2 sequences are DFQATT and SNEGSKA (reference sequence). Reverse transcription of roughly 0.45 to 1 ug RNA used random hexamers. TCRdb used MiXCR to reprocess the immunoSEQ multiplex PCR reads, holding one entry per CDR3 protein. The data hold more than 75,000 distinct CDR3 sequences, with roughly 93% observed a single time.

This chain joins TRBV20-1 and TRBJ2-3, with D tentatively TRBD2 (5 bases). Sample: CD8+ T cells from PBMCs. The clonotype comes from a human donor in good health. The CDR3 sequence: CSAEFRGSSTDTQYF. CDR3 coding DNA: TGCAGTGCCGAGTTTCGGGGTTCTAGCACAGATACGCAGTATTTT.